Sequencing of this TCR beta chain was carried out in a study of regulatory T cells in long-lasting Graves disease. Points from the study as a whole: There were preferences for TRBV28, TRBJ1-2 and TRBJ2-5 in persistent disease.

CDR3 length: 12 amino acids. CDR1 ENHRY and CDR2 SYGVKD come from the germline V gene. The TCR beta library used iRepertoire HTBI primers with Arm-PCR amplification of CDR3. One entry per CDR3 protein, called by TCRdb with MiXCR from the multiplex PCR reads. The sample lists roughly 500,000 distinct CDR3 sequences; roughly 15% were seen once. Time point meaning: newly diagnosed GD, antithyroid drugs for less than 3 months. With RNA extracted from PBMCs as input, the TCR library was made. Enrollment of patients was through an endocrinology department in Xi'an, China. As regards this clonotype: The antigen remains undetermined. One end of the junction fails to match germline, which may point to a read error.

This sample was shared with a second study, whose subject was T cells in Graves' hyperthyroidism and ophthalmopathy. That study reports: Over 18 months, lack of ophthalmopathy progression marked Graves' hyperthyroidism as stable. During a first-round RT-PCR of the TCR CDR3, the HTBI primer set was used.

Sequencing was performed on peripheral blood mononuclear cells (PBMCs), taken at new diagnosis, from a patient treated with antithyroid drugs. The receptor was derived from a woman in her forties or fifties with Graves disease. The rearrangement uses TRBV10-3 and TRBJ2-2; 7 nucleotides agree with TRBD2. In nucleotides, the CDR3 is TGCGCTGGCGGGAGTAGCACCGGGGAGCTGTTTTTT. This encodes CAGGSSTGELFF.